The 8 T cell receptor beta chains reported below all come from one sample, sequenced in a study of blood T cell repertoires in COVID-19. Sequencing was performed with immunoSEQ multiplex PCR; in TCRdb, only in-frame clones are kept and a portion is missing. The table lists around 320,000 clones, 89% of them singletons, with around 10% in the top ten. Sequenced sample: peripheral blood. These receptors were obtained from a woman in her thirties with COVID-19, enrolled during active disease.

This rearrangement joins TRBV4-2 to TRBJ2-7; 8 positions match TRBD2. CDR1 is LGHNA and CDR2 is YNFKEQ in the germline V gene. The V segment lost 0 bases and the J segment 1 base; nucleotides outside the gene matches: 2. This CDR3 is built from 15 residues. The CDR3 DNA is TGTGCCAGCAGCCAAGAAGGACTAGCATCCTACGAGCAGTACTTC. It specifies CASSQEGLASYEQYF.

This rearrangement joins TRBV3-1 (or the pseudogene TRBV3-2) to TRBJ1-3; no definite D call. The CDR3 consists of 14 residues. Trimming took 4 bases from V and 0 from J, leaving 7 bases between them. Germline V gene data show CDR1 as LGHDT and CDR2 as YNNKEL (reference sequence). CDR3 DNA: TGTGCCAGCAGCCCTGTCCTCTCTGGAAACACCATATATTTT. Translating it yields CASSPVLSGNTIYF.

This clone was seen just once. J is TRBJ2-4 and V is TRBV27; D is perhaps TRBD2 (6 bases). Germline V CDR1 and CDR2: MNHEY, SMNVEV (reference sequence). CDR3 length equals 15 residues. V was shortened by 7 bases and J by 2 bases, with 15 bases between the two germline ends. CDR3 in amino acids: CASKVLRGTKNIQYF. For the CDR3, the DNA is TGTGCCAGCAAGGTCCTTCGGGGGACCAAAAACATTCAGTACTTC.

The CDR3 bases are TGCAGCGGCGCGGATGACACTGAAGCTTTCTTT. Encoded protein: CSGADDTEAFF. The gene calls are TRBV29-1 and TRBJ1-1; D call uncertain. Trimming left V 7 bases short and J 3 bases short, with 9 bases between. CDR1 is SQVTM, CDR2 ANQGSEA, per germline. The CDR3 is made up of 11 amino acids.

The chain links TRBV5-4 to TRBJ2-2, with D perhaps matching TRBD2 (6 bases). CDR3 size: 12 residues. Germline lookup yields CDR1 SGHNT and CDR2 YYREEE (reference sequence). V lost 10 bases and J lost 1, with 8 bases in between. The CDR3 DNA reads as TGTGCCGGGGGGTTGAACACCGGGGAGCTGTTTTTT. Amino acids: CAGGLNTGELFF.

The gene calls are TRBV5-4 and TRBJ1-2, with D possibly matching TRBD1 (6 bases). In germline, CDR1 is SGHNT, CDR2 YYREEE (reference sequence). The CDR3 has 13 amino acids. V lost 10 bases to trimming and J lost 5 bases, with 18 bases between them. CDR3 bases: TGTGCCGGAACTCATTACAGGGTATATGGCTACACCTTC. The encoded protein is CAGTHYRVYGYTF. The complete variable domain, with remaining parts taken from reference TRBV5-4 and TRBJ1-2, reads ETGVTQSPTHLIKTRGQQVTLRCSSQSGHNTVSWYQQALGQGPQFIFQYYREEENGRGNFPPRFSGLQFPNYSSELNVNALELDDSALYLCAGTHYRVYGYTFGSGTRLTVV.

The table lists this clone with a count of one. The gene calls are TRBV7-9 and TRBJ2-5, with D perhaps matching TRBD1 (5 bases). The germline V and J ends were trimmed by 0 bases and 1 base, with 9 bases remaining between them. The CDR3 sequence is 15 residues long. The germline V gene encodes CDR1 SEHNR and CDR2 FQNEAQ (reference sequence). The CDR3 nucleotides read TGTGCCAGCAGCTTAGCCCAGGGCGGCCAAGAGACCCAGTACTTC. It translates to CASSLAQGGQETQYF.

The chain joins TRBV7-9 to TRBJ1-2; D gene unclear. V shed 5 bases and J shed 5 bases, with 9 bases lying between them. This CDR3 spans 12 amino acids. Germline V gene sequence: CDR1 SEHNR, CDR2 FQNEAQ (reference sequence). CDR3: CASSGFGYGYTF. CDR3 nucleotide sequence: TGTGCCAGCAGCGGTTTCGGGTATGGCTACACCTTC. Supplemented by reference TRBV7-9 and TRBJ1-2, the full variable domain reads DTGVSQNPRHKITKRGQNVTFRCDPISEHNRLYWYRQTLGQGPEFLTYFQNEAQLEKSRLLSDRFSAERPKGSFSTLEIQRTEQGDSAMYLCASSGFGYGYTFGSGTRLTVV.